This T cell receptor (beta chain) was captured in a study of cytomegalovirus exposure and HLA in healthy donors. Study outcomes and limitations: The authors enumerated roughly 180 TCR beta chains as linked to cytomegalovirus.

The CDR3 has 14 residues. The V end was cut by 4 bases, the J end by 2 bases, with 10 bases between. Germline V gene lookup returns CDR1 SGHTA and CDR2 FQGNSA. Although they were nominally healthy when sampled, donors likely had unrecorded immune exposures. The PCR contained 60 Vbeta and 13 Jbeta primers. The repertoire was sequenced with immunoSEQ multiplex PCR; TCRdb's copy has only in-frame clones and lacks some. The sample has 190,000 or so clones; 83% are singletons. A note on this clone: Its target is unknown.

Source material: PBMCs. This rearrangement joins TRBV7-2 to TRBJ2-3, with D unclear. This receptor was identified in a man aged 50 to 59 in good health and CMV-seronegative. In DNA, the CDR3 is TGTGCCAGCAGCTATGAGTTATCCACAGATACGCAGTATTTT. This sequence encodes CASSYELSTDTQYF.